The TCR beta chain under discussion was sequenced for a study of regulatory T cells in long-lasting Graves disease. Study context: New Graves' disease cases had less than 3 months of antithyroid drugs.

The CDR3 is 13 residues long. With 6 bases removed from V and 5 bases from J, the gap between germline ends came to 12 bases. From germline, CDR1 is SGHTA and CDR2 FQGNSA. The time point here: newly diagnosed GD, antithyroid drugs for less than 3 months. RNA extracted from PBMCs served as the sequencing template. HTBI primers from iRepertoire and Arm-PCR of CDR3 regions yielded the TCR beta libraries. TCRdb reprocessed the multiplex PCR reads via MiXCR and lists one record per CDR3 protein. The sample yields 250,000 to 300,000 distinct CDR3 sequences, 18% seen once. This clonotype was observed many times. The same data also contributed to another study, on T cells in Graves' hyperthyroidism and ophthalmopathy. That publication notes: The HTBI primer set was used in a first-round RT-PCR of the TCR CDR3.

V gene TRBV7-2 combines with J gene TRBJ2-3; D may be TRBD1 (6 bases). Sequenced material: peripheral blood mononuclear cells (PBMCs), taken at new diagnosis, from a patient treated with antithyroid drugs. The clonotype originates from a woman in her 30s with Graves disease. This CDR3 is CASRRGFGDTQYF. In nucleotides, the CDR3 is TGTGCCAGCAGAAGGGGGTTTGGAGATACGCAGTATTTT.